Each of the 20 T cell receptor beta chains below was sequenced from the same sample in a study. TCRdb independently ran MiXCR on the RT-PCR reads; one entry per CDR3 protein. The table shows approximately 720,000 distinct CDR3 sequences, with 13% to 15% occurring only once. Material for sequencing was memory CD4+ T cells from blood. Every receptor here comes from a female donor in good health, serving as a healthy control.

V is TRBV28 and J is TRBJ2-7, with D perhaps matching TRBD1 or TRBD2 (5 bases each). V was trimmed by 5 bases and J by 0 bases, leaving 14 bases between them. This CDR3 contains 15 residues. Germline lookup yields CDR1 MDHEN and CDR2 SYDVKM. The DNA of the CDR3 is TGTGCCAGCAGTACCGGGACCTCGAACTCCTACGAGCAGTACTTC. The encoded protein is CASSTGTSNSYEQYF.

There are a few counts of this clonotype. This chain connects TRBV6-2 or TRBV6-3 to TRBJ2-3; no reliable D call. Trimming took off 2 bases at V and 7 bases at J, with 10 bases between the two ends. Germline CDR1 and CDR2: MNHEY and SVGEGT. CDR3 length equals 13 residues. CDR3 residues: CASSYDSSNTQYF. CDR3 in DNA: TGTGCCAGCAGTTACGACTCCTCGAATACGCAGTATTTT.

This clonotype has just a few counts. The rearrangement uses TRBV15 and TRBJ2-5; D is undetermined. V was clipped by 0 bases and J by 2 bases, with 7 bases between them. The CDR3 runs to 14 residues. Per germline, CDR1 LNHNV and CDR2 YYDKDF (reference sequence). The chain's CDR3 is CATSREGIQETQYF. In DNA form, the CDR3 reads TGTGCCACCAGCAGAGAGGGGATACAAGAGACCCAGTACTTC.

The chain employs TRBV30 and TRBJ1-5; D is perhaps TRBD1 (5 bases). Germline V gene data show CDR1 as GTSNPN and CDR2 as SVGIG (reference sequence). V lost 0 bases to trimming and J lost 2 bases, with 17 bases between them. The CDR3 has 17 residues. CDR3 DNA sequence: TGTGCCTGGAGTGTAAACGCAGGGTCTGGTGGCAATCAGCCCCAGCATTTT. As protein: CAWSVNAGSGGNQPQHF.

This chain uses TRBV6-5 with TRBJ1-1; 10 positions agree with TRBD1. CDR3 length: 15 amino acids. Trimming removed 2 bases from V and 6 bases from J; junction bases left unmatched: 6. In germline, CDR1 is MNHEY, CDR2 SVGAGI. CDR3 region: CASSYRGTGEAEAFF. CDR3 sequence (DNA): TGTGCCAGCAGTTACCGAGGGACAGGGGAGGCTGAAGCTTTCTTT.

The V gene is TRBV27, the J gene TRBJ2-7; no clear D. There are 12 residues in the CDR3. V gave up 7 bases and J gave up 2 bases, with 9 bases separating them. In germline, CDR1 is MNHEY, CDR2 SMNVEV (reference sequence). CDR3: CASKGGTYEQYF. The CDR3 DNA is TGTGCCAGCAAGGGTGGGACCTACGAGCAGTACTTC.

Many counts were recorded for this clonotype. The gene calls are TRBV4-3 and TRBJ2-5, with a possible D match to TRBD2 (6 bases). Trimming shortened V by 0 bases and J by 5 bases, and 10 bases separated the two germline ends. CDR1 and CDR2 from the germline V gene are LGHNA and YSLEER. The CDR3 has 14 residues. The CDR3 loop is CASSQDWAGETQYF. In nucleotides, the CDR3 is TGCGCCAGCAGCCAAGATTGGGCGGGGGAGACCCAGTACTTC.

This clonotype came up many times. The V and J genes are TRBV12-3 or TRBV12-4 and TRBJ2-3; 7 positions match TRBD2. This CDR3 region has 16 residues. V was clipped by 5 bases and J by 5 bases; unmatched bases: 13. The DNA for the CDR3 is TGTGCCAGCAGTCCTCACAGCGGGAACATTAGAGATACGCAGTATTTT. This codes for CASSPHSGNIRDTQYF.

This clonotype has a count of ten or more. V and J are TRBV4-3 and TRBJ2-5; D is perhaps TRBD1 (6 bases). The germline gives CDR1 LGHNA, CDR2 YSLEER. This CDR3 contains 16 residues. The germline V and J ends were trimmed by 1 base and 1 base, with 13 bases remaining between them. The DNA for the CDR3 is TGCGCCAGCAGCCAAGGTGGCGACAGGACCCAAGAGACCCAGTACTTC. Translated: CASSQGGDRTQETQYF.

This clonotype was seen only a few times. The chain links TRBV12-3 or TRBV12-4 to TRBJ1-1; D remains unclear. Trimming shortened V by 5 bases and J by 4 bases, and 14 bases separated the two germline ends. The CDR3 loop spans 14 amino acids. In DNA, the CDR3 is TGTGCCAGCAGTCGCCCCGGTTATTTCACTGAAGCTTTCTTT. Its protein is CASSRPGYFTEAFF.

In its sample, this clonotype was seen many times. V gene TRBV29-1 combines with J gene TRBJ2-1, with 9 nucleotides matching TRBD2. CDR1 SQVTM and CDR2 ANQGSEA come from the germline V gene. The CDR3 runs to 14 residues. V was clipped by 8 bases and J by 8 bases; unmatched bases: 13. In nucleotides, the CDR3 is TGCAGCCCATTAGCGGGAGAGGCTATGGATGAGCAGTTCTTC. Translated: CSPLAGEAMDEQFF.

This clonotype was counted at least ten times. This chain uses TRBV5-1 with TRBJ1-1, with TRBD1 identical over 8 bases. The CDR3 extends over 14 amino acids. Germline CDR1 is SGHRS and CDR2 is YFSETQ. Losses at the gene ends were 4 bases for V and 3 bases for J; bases not matched to a gene: 5. In nucleotides, the CDR3 is TGCGCCAGCAGCATACAGGGGGAGGACACTGAAGCTTTCTTT. Translating gives CASSIQGEDTEAFF.

This chain connects TRBV28 to TRBJ2-7; 10 bases are shared with TRBD1. CDR1 is MDHEN and CDR2 is SYDVKM in the germline V gene. CDR3 size: 12 residues. V was clipped by 8 bases and J by 5 bases; unmatched bases: 3. As DNA, the CDR3 is TGTGCCAGCGGGACAGGGGAAAACGAGCAGTACTTC. This codes for CASGTGENEQYF. Combining the CDR3 with reference TRBV28 and TRBJ2-7 gives the whole variable domain DVKVTQSSRYLVKRTGEKVFLECVQDMDHENMFWYRQDPGLGLRLIYFSYDVKMKEKGDIPEGYSVSREKKERFSLILESASTNQTSMYLCASGTGENEQYFGPGTRLTVT.

This clonotype was found a few times. V is TRBV5-1 and J is TRBJ1-1; TRBD1 matches at 9 bases. The CDR3 runs to 16 residues. CDR1 and CDR2 (germline): SGHRS, YFSETQ. Trimming removed 2 bases from V and 4 bases from J; junction bases left unmatched: 9. CDR3 DNA sequence: TGCGCCAGCAGCTTCGGGACAGGGATAATGGTCACTGAAGCTTTCTTT. Translated: CASSFGTGIMVTEAFF.

This clonotype was seen a few times. V is TRBV3-1 and J is TRBJ2-3; D remains unclear. The CDR3 loop spans 12 amino acids. Germline V gene sequence: CDR1 LGHDT, CDR2 YNNKEL (reference sequence). The V and J ends lost 1 base and 5 bases respectively, with 4 bases between them. In nucleotides, the CDR3 is TGTGCCAGCAGCCAAGTAGTAGATACGCAGTATTTT. Translation gives CASSQVVDTQYF.

The sample holds many counts of this clonotype. V gene TRBV5-1 combines with J gene TRBJ1-2; a weak D match, TRBD1 (6 bases). The V end lost 3 bases, the J end lost 8 bases, and 14 bases lay between the germline ends. CDR1 and CDR2 from the germline V gene are SGHRS and YFSETQ. CDR3 length: 13 amino acids. The CDR3 nucleotides read TGCGCCAGCAGCTCCTCACAGGGAGGAGGCTACACCTTC. Protein sequence: CASSSSQGGGYTF.

As for this clonotype: At one boundary the junction diverges from the germline segment, which might be a read error. The chain uses TRBV27 and TRBJ1-2, with TRBD1 matching over 7 bases. The CDR3 sequence is 14 residues long. CDR1 and CDR2 (germline): MNHEY, SMNVEV (reference sequence). This CDR3 reads CASCLKDRVYGYTF. The CDR3 bases are TGTGCCAGCTGTTTAAAAGACAGGGTCTATGGCTACACCTTC.

As to this clonotype: As the CDR3 is not closed by the conserved phenylalanine or tryptophan, this likely results from a read error. The limits of the CDR3 on the DNA are not certain, so only TCRdb's listed CDR3 is given. The chain links TRBV4-2 to TRBJ2-5; the table names TRBD2, a call not compared with the DNA. The CDR3 is 9 residues long, counting both termini. Germline loops: CDR1 LGHNA, CDR2 YNFKEQ. CDR3 loop: CASSLRFAG.

The table lists this clonotype with many counts. The genes are TRBV4-3 and TRBJ2-5, with 7 nucleotides matching TRBD1. CDR1 is LGHNA, CDR2 YSLEER, per germline. This CDR3 has 14 residues. The V segment lost 2 bases and the J segment 5 bases; nucleotides outside the gene matches: 5. This chain's CDR3 is CASSQPGQRETQYF. The CDR3 bases are TGCGCCAGCAGCCAACCGGGACAGAGGGAGACCCAGTACTTC.

This clonotype was observed a handful of times. This sequence joins TRBV6-2 or TRBV6-3 and TRBJ1-5; perhaps TRBD1 as D (5 bases). Germline V gene sequence: CDR1 MNHEY, CDR2 SVGEGT. V lost 2 bases and J 9 bases, leaving 14 bases between the germline ends. The CDR3 is 14 amino acids. CDR3: CASSYATALWPQHF. Written as DNA, the CDR3 is TGTGCCAGCAGTTACGCGACAGCTCTGTGGCCCCAGCATTTT.